What follows describes a single T cell receptor (beta chain). The data were produced by immunoSEQ multiplex PCR, yet TCRdb's version contains in-frame clones alone and is incomplete. The repertoire includes roughly 200,000 clones, more than 70% of them detected once, and about 6.8% sits in the top ten. The source of the sample is a study of blood T cell repertoires in COVID-19. Study-wide context: Italy, Spain and the United States were the sources of the convalescent and acute COVID-19 samples.

Germline V CDR1 and CDR2: DFQATT, SNEGSKA (reference sequence). The CDR3 is made up of 14 amino acids. V lost 3 bases to trimming and J lost 2 bases, with 14 bases between them. The TCR was taken from a woman between 40 and 55 years old who had recovered from COVID-19. V gene TRBV20-1 combines with J gene TRBJ2-7; a possible D gene is TRBD2 (6 bases). The material sequenced was peripheral blood. For the CDR3, the DNA is TGCAGTGCTAGTCGGCGGGAACCTACCTACGAGCAGTACTTC. Protein product: CSASRREPTYEQYF.